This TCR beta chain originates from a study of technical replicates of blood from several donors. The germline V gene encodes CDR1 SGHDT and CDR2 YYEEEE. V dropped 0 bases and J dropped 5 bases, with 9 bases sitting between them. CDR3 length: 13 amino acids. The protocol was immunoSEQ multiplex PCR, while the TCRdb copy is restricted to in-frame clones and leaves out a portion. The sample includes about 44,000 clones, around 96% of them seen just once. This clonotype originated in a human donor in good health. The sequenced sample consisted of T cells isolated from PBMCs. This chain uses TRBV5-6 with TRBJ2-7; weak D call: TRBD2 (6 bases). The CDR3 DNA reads TGTGCCAGCAGCTTGGCGGGAGTACACGAGCAGTACTTC. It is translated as CASSLAGVHEQYF.